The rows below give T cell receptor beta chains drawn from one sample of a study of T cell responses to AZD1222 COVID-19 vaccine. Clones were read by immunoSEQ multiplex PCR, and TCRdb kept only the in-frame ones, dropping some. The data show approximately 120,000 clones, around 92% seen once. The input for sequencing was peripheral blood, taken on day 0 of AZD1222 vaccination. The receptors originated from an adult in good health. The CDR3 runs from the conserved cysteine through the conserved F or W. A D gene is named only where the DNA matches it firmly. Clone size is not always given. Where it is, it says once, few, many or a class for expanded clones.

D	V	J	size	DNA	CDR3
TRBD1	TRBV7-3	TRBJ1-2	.	TGTGCCAGCAGCTTATTCCCGGGGACAGATTCTAACTATGGCTACACCTTC	CASSLFPGTDSNYGYTF
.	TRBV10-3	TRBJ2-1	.	TGTGCCATCGCAGAGCAGGACAATGAGCAGTTCTTC	CAIAEQDNEQFF
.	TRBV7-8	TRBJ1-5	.	TGTGCCAGCAGCTTAATGCGGGGTGTGCAGCCCCAGCATTTT	CASSLMRGVQPQHF
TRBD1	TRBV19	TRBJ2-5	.	TGTGCCACTTCGACAGGGACAATGGAGGCCCAGTACTTC	CATSTGTMEAQYF
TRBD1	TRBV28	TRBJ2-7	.	TGTGCCAGCACCACACCGAGGACAGGGAATGGATACGAGCAGTACTTC	CASTTPRTGNGYEQYF
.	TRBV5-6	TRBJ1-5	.	TGTGCCAGCAGCTTCGGGTTTGTTGGGAATCAGCCCCAGCATTTT	CASSFGFVGNQPQHF
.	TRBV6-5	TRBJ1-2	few	TGTGCCAGCAGTCTACAGGGAACCTATGGCTACACCTTC	CASSLQGTYGYTF
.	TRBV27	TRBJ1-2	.	TGTGCCAGCAGTTTCCTCGGTCAGGGGCTGATCTTC	CASSFLGQGLIF
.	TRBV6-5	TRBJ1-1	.	TGTGCCAGCAGTTACTCGATGGGCGCTTACACTGAAGCTTTCTTT	CASSYSMGAYTEAFF
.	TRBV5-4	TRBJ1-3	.	TGTGCCAGCAGCTTGGCCGGCAGGGGATTGAACACCATATATTTT	CASSLAGRGLNTIYF
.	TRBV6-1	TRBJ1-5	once	TGTGCCAGCAGTGAAAATGTTGGCAGTTACAATCAGCCCCAGCATTTT	CASSENVGSYNQPQHF
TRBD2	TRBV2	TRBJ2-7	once	TGTGCCAGCTTACCCACTAGCGGGGGGACCTACGAGCAGTACTTC	CASLPTSGGTYEQYF
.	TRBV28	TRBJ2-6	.	TGTGCCAGCAAATTCTTCGGCTCTGGGGCCAACGTCCTGACTTTC	CASKFFGSGANVLTF
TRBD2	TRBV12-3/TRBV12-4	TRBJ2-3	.	TGTGCCAGCCTAGCGGGGGCGGAGGATACGCAGTATTTT	CASLAGAEDTQYF
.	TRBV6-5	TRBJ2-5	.	TGTGCCAGCATACGCAGGGGAATCCAAGAGACCCAGTACTTC	CASIRRGIQETQYF
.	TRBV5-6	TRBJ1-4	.	TGTGCCAGCAGCTCAGGGCTGGCTAATGAAAAACTGTTTTTT	CASSSGLANEKLFF
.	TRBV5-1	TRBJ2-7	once	TGCGCCAGCAGCTTGGATCAGGAGCGGTACGAGCAGTACTTC	CASSLDQERYEQYF
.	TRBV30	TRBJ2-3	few	TGTGCCTGGAGTGGTTCTAGCGACAACACAGATACGCAGTATTTT	CAWSGSSDNTDTQYF
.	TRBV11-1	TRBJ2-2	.	TGTGCCAGCAGCTTAGCGGGGCCAGGGATAGACACCGGGGAGCTGTTTTTT	CASSLAGPGIDTGELFF
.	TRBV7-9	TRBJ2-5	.	TGTGCCAGCAGCTTAACGTCGGGGGAGACCCAGTACTTC	CASSLTSGETQYF
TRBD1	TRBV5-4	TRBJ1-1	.	TGTGCCAGCAGCTTTAGAGGGGGCCGGCCTTCAAGCACTGAAGCTTTCTTT	CASSFRGGRPSSTEAFF
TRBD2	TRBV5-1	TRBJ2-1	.	TGCGCCAGCAGCTCACTCAGGACTAGCGGGGGGGCCCCCCTCGATGAGCAGTTCTTC	CASSSLRTSGGAPLDEQFF
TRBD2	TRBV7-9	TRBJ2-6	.	TGTGCCAGCAGCTTAGGCGGGGGTCCTGGGGCCAACGTCCTGACTTTC	CASSLGGGPGANVLTF
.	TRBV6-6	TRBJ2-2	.	TGTGCCAGCAGTTACTCCCTACTCGGGGAGCTGTTTTTT	CASSYSLLGELFF
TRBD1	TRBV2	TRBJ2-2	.	TGTGCCAGCAGGCCCGGGACAGGGGACACCGGGGAGCTGTTTTTT	CASRPGTGDTGELFF
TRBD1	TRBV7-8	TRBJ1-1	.	TGTGCCAGCAGCTTACGGGACAGGGTCGTTGTTAACACTGAAGCTTTCTTT	CASSLRDRVVVNTEAFF
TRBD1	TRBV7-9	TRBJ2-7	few	TGTGCCAGCAGCTTAGCCGGGACAGGGGGGTACGAGCAGTACTTC	CASSLAGTGGYEQYF
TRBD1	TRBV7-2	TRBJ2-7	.	TGTGCCAGCAGCCCTCAGGGGGCGGTATCCGAGCAGTACTTC	CASSPQGAVSEQYF
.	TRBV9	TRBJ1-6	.	TGTGCCAGCAGCGCAGACGGGGGGTCACCCCTCCACTTT	CASSADGGSPLHF
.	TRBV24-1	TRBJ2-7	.	TGTGCCACCCCGAATCGATCAACCGGCGAGCAGTACTTC	CATPNRSTGEQYF
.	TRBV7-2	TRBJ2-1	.	TGTGCCAGCAGCTTAGTTCCGCTAGCGCGGCACTCCTACAATGAGCAGTTCTTC	CASSLVPLARHSYNEQFF
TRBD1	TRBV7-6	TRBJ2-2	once	TGTGCCAGCAGCCCTCAGGGGGCGTCGATCACCGGGGAGCTGTTTTTT	CASSPQGASITGELFF
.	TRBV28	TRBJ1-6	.	TGTGCCAGCAGTTACCCAGACAGGTCTCCCCTCCACTTT	CASSYPDRSPLHF
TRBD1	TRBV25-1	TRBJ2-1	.	TGTGCCAGCAGTGAACGGGGGACAGGGGGCTACAATGAGCAGTTCTTC	CASSERGTGGYNEQFF
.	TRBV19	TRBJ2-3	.	TGTGCCAGTAGTATAGGTTGGGGGGATGAAAGCACAGATACGCAGTATTTT	CASSIGWGDESTDTQYF
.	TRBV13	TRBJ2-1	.	TGTGCCAGCAGCTTAGTCCAGGGAAGAACCTACAATGAGCAGTTCTTC	CASSLVQGRTYNEQFF
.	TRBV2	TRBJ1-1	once	TGTGCCAGCGGGGCGCTGAACACTGAAGCTTTCTTT	CASGALNTEAFF
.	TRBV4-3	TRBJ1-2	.	TGCGCCAGCAGCCAAGCCGGCGGAAACTATGGCTACACCTTC	CASSQAGGNYGYTF
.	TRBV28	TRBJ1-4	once	TGTGCCAGCAGTTCGCGAGGGAGAACAACTAATGAAAAACTGTTTTTT	CASSSRGRTTNEKLFF
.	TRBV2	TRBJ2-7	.	TGTGCCAGCAGCCCCCCCTTCCTTTACGAGCAGTACTTC	CASSPPFLYEQYF
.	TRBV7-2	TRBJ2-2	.	TGTGCCAGCAGCTTAGCTGGTCAAATGAACACCGGGGAGCTGTTTTTT	CASSLAGQMNTGELFF
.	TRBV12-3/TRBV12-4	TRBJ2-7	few	TGTGCCAGCAGTTTCGTCACGCTTTGGGAGCAGTACTTC	CASSFVTLWEQYF
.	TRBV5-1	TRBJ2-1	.	TGCGCCAGCAGCTTGGCCTTTGGTACAGTAAATGAGCAGTTCTTC	CASSLAFGTVNEQFF
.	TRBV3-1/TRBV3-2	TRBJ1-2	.	TGTGCCAGCAGCCCTCCCGGGGAGGTGCACTATGGCTACACCTTC	CASSPPGEVHYGYTF
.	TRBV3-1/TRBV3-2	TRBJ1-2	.	TGTGCCAGCAGCCGGGGAACAGGGTCTGACACCTTC	CASSRGTGSDTF
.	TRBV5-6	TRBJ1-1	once	TGTGCCAGCTGCCGGGATGGTAACACTGAAGCTTTCTTT	CASCRDGNTEAFF
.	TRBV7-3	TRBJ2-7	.	TGTGCCAGCAGCTTAACATCCGGGCGGAGTAGCTCCTACGAGCAGTACTTC	CASSLTSGRSSSYEQYF
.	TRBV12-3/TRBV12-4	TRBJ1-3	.	TGTGCCACAAACGGGGTTCCTGGAAACACCATATATTTT	CATNGVPGNTIYF
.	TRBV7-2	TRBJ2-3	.	TGTGCCAGCAGCTTCGGTGACACAGATACGCAGTATTTT	CASSFGDTDTQYF
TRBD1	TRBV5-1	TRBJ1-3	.	TGCGCCAGCAGCCCTACAGGGGGCAGTGGAAACACCATATATTTT	CASSPTGGSGNTIYF
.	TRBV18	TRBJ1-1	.	TGTGCCAGCTCACCTTATTCGGGCACTGAAGCTTTCTTT	CASSPYSGTEAFF
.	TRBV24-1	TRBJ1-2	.	TGTGCCACCAGTGGGGAGAAGCGGAACTATGGCTACACCTTC	CATSGEKRNYGYTF
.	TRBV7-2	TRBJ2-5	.	TGTGCCAGCAGCTTCCTCGAGGGCAGGGGAGAGACCCAGTACTTC	CASSFLEGRGETQYF
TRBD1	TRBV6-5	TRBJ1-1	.	TGTGCCACCAGACAGGGGTTGAACACTGAAGCTTTCTTT	CATRQGLNTEAFF
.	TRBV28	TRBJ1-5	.	TGTGCCAGCAGTTTCCCGGGTGTAGGGAATCAGCCCCAGCATTTT	CASSFPGVGNQPQHF
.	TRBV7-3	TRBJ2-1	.	TGTGCCAGCAGCGATAACTACAATGAGCAGTTCTTC	CASSDNYNEQFF
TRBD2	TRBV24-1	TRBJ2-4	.	TGTGCCACCAGTGCAAAGGGACTAGCGGGCGAAAACATTCAGTACTTC	CATSAKGLAGENIQYF
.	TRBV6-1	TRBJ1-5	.	TGTGCCAGCAGTGAGTTTCAGCCCCAGCATTTT	CASSEFQPQHF